Shown below are 19 T cell receptor beta chains from a single sample sequenced in a study of patients and donors after allogeneic stem cell transplantation. TCRdb re-derived calls from the RT-PCR reads in MiXCR, one entry per CDR3 protein. The table includes some 960,000 distinct CDR3 sequences, roughly 18% detected once. Sequences were obtained from blood, either unsorted or a sorted T cell fraction (not recorded which). These receptors were taken from a human donor who was either an allogeneic HSCT recipient or a stem cell or donor lymphocyte infusion donor (not recorded which). It is not recorded whose cells these are; they may come from a transplant donor.

The genes are TRBV5-1 and TRBJ2-2; unclear D gene. V lost 4 bases to trimming and J lost 0 bases, with 10 bases between them. Germline V CDR1 and CDR2: SGHRS, YFSETQ. This CDR3 spans 15 amino acids. The CDR3 DNA is TGCGCCAGCAGCCTGATCGAAGCGAACACCGGGGAGCTGTTTTTT. Translating it yields CASSLIEANTGELFF.

In this sample, this clonotype turned up a few times. The V gene is TRBV11-3, the J gene TRBJ2-5; D remains ambiguous. The CDR3 contains 13 residues. CDR1 and CDR2 (germline): SGHNT, YENEEA. Trimming took off 4 bases at V and 3 bases at J, with 9 bases between the two ends. DNA of the CDR3: TGTGCCAGCAGCTCCGCCGTGGAAGAGACCCAGTACTTC. This encodes CASSSAVEETQYF.

In its sample, this clonotype was seen a few times. CDR3 sequence reads: CASSARTDTGELFF. Written as DNA, the CDR3 is TGTGCCAGCAGTGCAAGGACGGACACCGGGGAGCTGTTTTTT. This chain connects TRBV6-1 to TRBJ2-2; D is uncertain. Germline V gene lookup returns CDR1 MNHNS and CDR2 SASEGT. Trimming shortened V by 4 bases and J by 3 bases, and 9 bases separated the two germline ends. The CDR3 has 14 amino acids.

This clonotype was counted only a few times. This chain uses TRBV12-3 or TRBV12-4 with TRBJ1-5; D is ambiguous. With 1 base removed from V and 0 bases from J, the gap between germline ends came to 10 bases. The CDR3 extends over 16 amino acids. The CDR3 here is CASSLGSIGSNQPQHF. The CDR3 DNA reads TGTGCCAGCAGTTTAGGTTCAATCGGTAGCAATCAGCCCCAGCATTTT.

The chain combines TRBV27 with TRBJ2-7; 7 bases are a match to TRBD1. Germline V gene data show CDR1 as MNHEY and CDR2 as SMNVEV (reference sequence). With 6 bases clipped from V and 2 bases from J, the junction kept 10 bases outside the gene matches. This CDR3 comprises 15 residues. The CDR3 reads CASSQTTGWTYEQYF. The CDR3 nucleotides are TGTGCCAGCAGCCAGACGACAGGGTGGACCTACGAGCAGTACTTC.

This clonotype was counted between two and nine times. V is TRBV5-1 and J is TRBJ1-1; D not resolved. With 3 bases removed from V and 2 bases from J, the gap between germline ends came to 8 bases. Germline CDR1 is SGHRS and CDR2 is YFSETQ. CDR3 length: 13 residues. The CDR3 sequence: CASSSQPNTEAFF. CDR3 coding DNA: TGCGCCAGCAGCTCACAGCCTAACACTGAAGCTTTCTTT.

The chain combines TRBV29-1 with TRBJ2-7; D possibly corresponds to TRBD1 (6 bases). The CDR3 contains 11 residues. The ends were cut back, 5 bases at V and 4 bases at J, with 9 bases in the middle. CDR1 SQVTM and CDR2 ANQGSEA come from the germline V gene. The CDR3 protein is CSVQDSYEQYF. The CDR3, as DNA: TGCAGCGTTCAGGACAGTTACGAGCAGTACTTC.

The chain uses TRBV2 and TRBJ2-5; 8 bases fit TRBD1. In germline, CDR1 is SNHLY, CDR2 FYNNEI. This CDR3 comprises 16 residues. J lost 1 base, V lost 6 bases, and 10 bases had no gene match. CDR3 loop: CASRTTGVTIQETQYF. The CDR3 bases are TGTGCCAGCAGAACGACAGGGGTAACGATCCAAGAGACCCAGTACTTC.

This clonotype has only a few counts. The chain recombines TRBV5-1 with TRBJ2-7; TRBD2 matches 7 bases. The CDR3 runs 15 residues. Germline V gives CDR1 SGHRS, CDR2 YFSETQ. V shed 2 bases, J shed 2 bases, and the junction held 7 bases outside the gene matches. The CDR3 loop reads CASSFSSGGTYEQYF. The CDR3 DNA sequence: TGCGCCAGCAGCTTCTCTAGCGGAGGTACCTACGAGCAGTACTTC.

This clonotype was found a few times. J is TRBJ1-2 and V is TRBV12-3 or TRBV12-4, with 8 bases aligning to TRBD1. The CDR3 loop spans 15 amino acids. V was pared by 6 bases and J by 7 bases, with 13 bases of the junction left unmatched. CDR3 in amino acids: CASRGTPQGEVGYTF. The CDR3 nucleotides are TGTGCCAGCAGGGGAACCCCACAGGGGGAGGTTGGCTACACCTTC.

This clonotype was counted between two and nine times. The chain is built from TRBV10-3 and TRBJ1-1; D call uncertain. Germline assignment: CDR1 ENHRY and CDR2 SYGVKD. CDR3 length equals 15 residues. V dropped 0 bases and J dropped 2 bases, with 10 bases sitting between them. In DNA form, the CDR3 reads TGTGCCATCAGTGAGTCGATTCGAGTCAACACTGAAGCTTTCTTT. Translating gives CAISESIRVNTEAFF.

The chain employs TRBV7-9 and TRBJ2-1; a possible D gene is TRBD2 (6 bases). This CDR3 is 15 amino acids long. Germline loops: CDR1 SEHNR, CDR2 FQNEAQ (reference sequence). V was trimmed by 3 bases and J by 7 bases, leaving 16 bases between them. As DNA, the CDR3 is TGTGCCAGCAGCTTTTACGGGACTCCGGCGAATGAGCAGTTCTTC. This codes for CASSFYGTPANEQFF.

The sample holds a few counts of this clonotype. This chain joins TRBV7-8 and TRBJ2-7; D gene unclear. The CDR3 has 14 residues. V lost 5 bases and J 7 bases, leaving 18 bases between the germline ends. Germline V lookup: CDR1 SGHVS, CDR2 FQNEAQ. The CDR3 spells CASSPLNVGVEQYF. DNA of the CDR3: TGTGCCAGCAGCCCCCTAAACGTGGGTGTGGAGCAGTACTTC.

This clonotype was found a few times. The chain recombines TRBV20-1 with TRBJ1-2, with 8 bases identical to TRBD1. The J segment lost 8 bases and the V segment lost 0 bases, leaving 11 bases of the junction unmatched. This CDR3 comprises 15 residues. Germline V CDR1 and CDR2: DFQATT, SNEGSKA (reference sequence). The CDR3 DNA is TGCAGTGCTAGAGACAACGACAGGGGCCTGCGCGGCTACACCTTC. It is translated as CSARDNDRGLRGYTF.

Only a few counts were recorded for this clonotype. The V gene is TRBV12-3 or TRBV12-4, the J gene TRBJ1-2; 9 bases align to TRBD1. This CDR3 contains 16 residues. J was trimmed by 0 bases and V by 3 bases; bases with no gene match: 5. The CDR3 region has the DNA TGTGCCAGCAGTTTCCTGGGACAGGGTTCTAACTATGGCTACACCTTC. Amino acids: CASSFLGQGSNYGYTF.

V usage is TRBV5-1 and J usage is TRBJ1-2; D is possibly TRBD1 (6 bases). CDR3 size: 15 residues. CDR1 is SGHRS and CDR2 is YFSETQ in the germline V gene. V dropped 4 bases and J dropped 4 bases, with 17 bases sitting between them. CDR3 loop: CASSPGGGGRYGYTF. Written as DNA, the CDR3 is TGCGCCAGCAGCCCGGGCGGAGGGGGACGCTATGGCTACACCTTC.

This clonotype was seen many times. V usage is TRBV10-3 and J usage is TRBJ2-1; D gene ambiguous. The CDR3 length is 15 residues. V was clipped by 0 bases and J by 0 bases, with 6 bases between them. The germline gives CDR1 ENHRY, CDR2 SYGVKD. The CDR3 sequence is CAISESRSSYNEQFF. Here the CDR3 DNA reads TGTGCCATCAGTGAGTCGAGGAGCTCCTACAATGAGCAGTTCTTC.

V usage is TRBV6-2 or TRBV6-3 and J usage is TRBJ2-7; 8 positions agree with TRBD1. The V segment lost 6 bases and the J segment 3 bases; nucleotides outside the gene matches: 10. Germline V gives CDR1 MNHEY, CDR2 SVGEGT. There are 15 residues in the CDR3. CDR3 in amino acids: CASSLNSGTGYEQYF. The CDR3 region has the DNA TGTGCCAGCAGCCTCAATTCCGGGACAGGCTACGAGCAGTACTTC.

V is TRBV7-9 and J is TRBJ2-1, with TRBD2 identical over 9 bases. This CDR3 contains 15 residues. J was trimmed by 5 bases and V by 7 bases; bases with no gene match: 9. Germline lookup yields CDR1 SEHNR and CDR2 FQNEAQ (reference sequence). The CDR3 protein is CASNVIAGVNNEQFF. Written as DNA, the CDR3 is TGTGCCAGCAACGTTATAGCGGGGGTAAACAATGAGCAGTTCTTC.